This is a list of T cell receptor beta chains from one sample in a study of PD-L1 blockade in urothelial cancer. TCRdb keeps only in-frame clones here, not all; method: immunoSEQ multiplex PCR. This table has roughly 40,000 clones, 65% to 85% appearing once. Sequencing used PBMCs, obtained around atezolizumab (anti-PD-L1) treatment. These TCRs come from a man in his 60s with urothelial cancer. CDR3s include the opening cysteine and the closing phenylalanine or tryptophan. The order of the fields is V gene, J gene, clone size, D gene, CDR3 protein, CDR3 DNA. D genes are given only for firm matches. A row's size may be missing; if present it is once, few, many or a size class.

TRBV9	TRBJ1-1	-	-	CASSPDRLRLMNTEAFF	TGTGCCAGCAGCCCCGACCGTTTGAGACTCATGAACACTGAAGCTTTCTTT
TRBV9	TRBJ2-1	-	TRBD2	CASDDGTSGKVGEQFF	TGTGCCAGCGACGACGGGACTAGCGGGAAAGTTGGCGAGCAGTTCTTC
TRBV9	TRBJ1-1	once	-	CASSVGGGGITEAFF	TGTGCCAGCAGCGTAGGGGGGGGTGGGATCACTGAAGCTTTCTTT
TRBV10-1	TRBJ2-7	once	-	CASSTVEQYF	TGCGCCAGCAGTACAGTCGAGCAGTACTTC
TRBV7-2	TRBJ2-3	once	TRBD1	CASSRTGVTDTQYF	TGTGCCAGCAGCCGGACAGGGGTCACAGATACGCAGTATTTT
TRBV5-8	TRBJ2-7	-	TRBD1	CATNKGTGGSYEQYF	TGTGCCACCAATAAGGGGACAGGGGGTTCCTACGAGCAGTACTTC
TRBV6-1	TRBJ1-2	-	TRBD1	CASSEGPTGGSYTF	TGTGCCAGCAGTGAAGGTCCGACAGGGGGTAGCTACACCTTC
TRBV2	TRBJ2-1	-	TRBD2	CASSGGLAGVRDEQFF	TGTGCCAGCAGTGGGGGACTAGCGGGAGTTCGGGATGAGCAGTTCTTC
TRBV2	TRBJ2-5	-	TRBD2	CASSESPGRGGWETQYF	TGTGCCAGCAGTGAATCCCCTGGGCGGGGGGGCTGGGAGACCCAGTACTTC
TRBV28	TRBJ1-2	once	-	CASSSDSYGYTF	TGTGCCAGCAGTTCCGACAGCTATGGCTACACCTTC
TRBV7-2	TRBJ1-1	-	-	CASSLGRNTEAFF	TGTGCCAGCAGCTTAGGGAGAAACACTGAAGCTTTCTTT
TRBV2	TRBJ2-1	-	TRBD1	CASRGQGLSYNEQFF	TGTGCCAGCAGGGGACAGGGCCTCTCCTACAATGAGCAGTTCTTC
TRBV7-6	TRBJ2-3	-	TRBD1	CASSLRGTGTADTQYF	TGTGCCAGCAGCTTAAGGGGGACAGGGACGGCAGATACGCAGTATTTT
TRBV19	TRBJ1-1	-	-	CASSIPGSPEAFF	TGTGCCAGTAGTATACCAGGTTCCCCTGAAGCTTTCTTT
TRBV5-1	TRBJ2-3	once	-	CASSLTRSTDTQYF	TGCGCCAGCAGCTTGACCAGGAGCACAGATACGCAGTATTTT
TRBV4-2	TRBJ2-7	-	TRBD2	CASSQSTSGRAGYEQYF	TGTGCCAGCAGCCAATCAACTAGCGGGAGGGCCGGCTACGAGCAGTACTTC
TRBV29-1	TRBJ2-4	-	-	CSVHQGGGIQYF	TGCAGCGTTCACCAGGGGGGAGGCATTCAGTACTTC
TRBV28	TRBJ2-1	-	TRBD2	CASSGGGGYLNEQFF	TGTGCCAGCAGTGGGGGCGGGGGGTACCTCAATGAGCAGTTCTTC
TRBV7-9	TRBJ1-4	-	TRBD1	CASSRDSGEKLFF	TGTGCCAGCAGCAGGGACAGCGGGGAAAAACTGTTTTTT
TRBV19	TRBJ1-5	-	-	CASSKDWNQPQHF	TGTGCCAGTAGTAAGGACTGGAATCAGCCCCAGCATTTT
TRBV28	TRBJ1-5	few	-	CASSLQGESNQPQHF	TGTGCCAGCAGTTTACAGGGTGAGAGCAATCAGCCCCAGCATTTT
TRBV5-1	TRBJ2-3	-	TRBD2	CASRLAGGTDTQYF	TGCGCCAGCAGGTTAGCGGGGGGGACAGATACGCAGTATTTT
TRBV5-6	TRBJ2-5	-	-	CASSLGLVQETQYF	TGTGCCAGCAGCTTGGGACTAGTCCAAGAGACCCAGTACTTC
TRBV18	TRBJ2-7	-	TRBD1	CASSSRTGIDEQYF	TGTGCCAGCTCCTCTAGGACAGGGATCGACGAGCAGTACTTC
TRBV29-1	TRBJ2-1	-	TRBD1	CSVDESGQGFYNEQFF	TGCAGCGTTGATGAGAGTGGACAGGGTTTCTACAATGAGCAGTTCTTC
TRBV7-2	TRBJ2-7	-	-	CASSLGGPREQYF	TGTGCCAGCAGCCTGGGGGGACCCCGCGAGCAGTACTTC
TRBV6-8	TRBJ2-5	-	TRBD2	CASSYRFCTSGAQETQYF	TGTGCCAGCAGTTACCGCTTTTGTACTAGCGGGGCCCAAGAGACCCAGTACTTC
TRBV5-4	TRBJ2-4	-	TRBD2	CASSIQGGLAKNIQYF	TGTGCCAGCAGCATCCAGGGAGGGTTGGCCAAAAACATTCAGTACTTC
TRBV6-5	TRBJ1-2	-	-	CASSYSPRNYGYTF	TGTGCCAGCAGTTACTCTCCCAGAAACTATGGCTACACCTTC